Listed here are 11 T cell receptor beta chains from one sample, sequenced in a study of blood T cell repertoires in COVID-19. Clones were read by immunoSEQ multiplex PCR, and TCRdb kept only the in-frame ones, dropping some. The sample carries approximately 260,000 clones, 85% recorded once. Sequencing used PBMCs or T cells enriched from blood (not recorded which). The receptors derive from a woman aged 45-59 years who had been exposed to COVID-19.

The chain is built from TRBV4-2 and TRBJ2-2; 9 bases map to TRBD2. V lost 1 base to trimming and J lost 0 bases; unmatched junction nucleotides: 9. CDR1 and CDR2 (germline): LGHNA, YNFKEQ. This CDR3 spans 19 amino acids. The CDR3 region is CASSQGGGSGGPNTGELFF. The DNA of the CDR3 is TGTGCCAGCAGCCAAGGAGGGGGTAGCGGGGGCCCGAACACCGGGGAGCTGTTTTTT.

The chain has TRBV27 and TRBJ1-1, with D unclear. The CDR3 extends over 11 amino acids. The V gene lost 5 bases and the J gene lost 10 bases, with 11 bases spanning the gap. Per germline, CDR1 MNHEY and CDR2 SMNVEV (reference sequence). The CDR3 loop reads CASSTSPGAFF. CDR3 nucleotide sequence: TGTGCCAGCAGTACTTCACCGGGAGCTTTCTTT.

The rearrangement joins TRBV2 to TRBJ2-7; unclear D gene. Germline V gene lookup returns CDR1 SNHLY and CDR2 FYNNEI. Trimming removed 6 bases at V and 9 bases at J, with 15 bases between. The CDR3 is made up of 12 amino acids. CDR3 coding DNA: TGTGCCAGCAGCCCAGAACCCCCCGCGCAGTACTTC. Its protein product is CASSPEPPAQYF.

V usage is TRBV3-1 (or the pseudogene TRBV3-2) and J usage is TRBJ1-1, with D tentatively TRBD1 (5 bases). Trimming removed 0 bases at V and 1 base at J, with 9 bases between. This CDR3 has 15 amino acids. The germline CDR1 and CDR2 sequences are LGHDT and YNNKEL (reference sequence). DNA of the CDR3: TGTGCCAGCAGCCAAGAAATCGGACAGAACACTGAAGCTTTCTTT. As protein: CASSQEIGQNTEAFF.

This clone turned up a few times. The CDR3 nucleotides read TGTGCCAGCAGTTTAAGCCGGAACACTGAAGCTTTCTTT. It encodes CASSLSRNTEAFF. V usage is TRBV28 and J usage is TRBJ1-1; no definite D call. The CDR3 covers 13 residues. Germline CDR1 and CDR2: MDHEN and SYDVKM. V was cut by 2 bases and J by 1 base, with 5 bases left in between.

The rearrangement joins TRBV19 to TRBJ1-6; D uncertain. The CDR3 contains 16 residues. The ends were cut back, 3 bases at V and 0 bases at J, with 9 bases in the middle. Germline loops: CDR1 LNHDA, CDR2 SQIVND (reference sequence). The CDR3 sequence: CASSMDGGSYNSPLHF. CDR3 coding DNA: TGTGCCAGTAGTATGGACGGAGGCTCCTATAATTCACCCCTCCACTTT.

V is TRBV5-1 and J is TRBJ1-2; the match to TRBD1 covers 8 bases. There are 14 residues in the CDR3. Trimming at V came to 4 bases and at J to 6 bases, leaving 8 bases not matched to a gene. From germline, CDR1 is SGHRS and CDR2 YFSETQ. CDR3 loop: CASSERQGLDGYTF. CDR3 nucleotides: TGCGCCAGCAGCGAAAGACAGGGGTTGGATGGCTACACCTTC.

The chain couples TRBV2 to TRBJ2-7; 7 bases agree with TRBD1. With 2 bases clipped from V and 6 bases from J, the junction kept 10 bases outside the gene matches. Germline V gene sequence: CDR1 SNHLY, CDR2 FYNNEI. This CDR3 contains 15 residues. CDR3 loop: CASSEITTGMGEQYF. In nucleotides, the CDR3 is TGTGCCAGCAGTGAAATTACGACAGGGATGGGCGAGCAGTACTTC.

This chain joins TRBV28 and TRBJ2-2; 7 nucleotides align to TRBD2. The CDR3 loop spans 15 amino acids. Germline CDR1 is MDHEN and CDR2 is SYDVKM. The junction had 9 bases not matched to a gene; V was cut back by 5 bases and J by 6 bases. The CDR3 region has the DNA TGTGCCAGCAGTCCTCCGGGACTAAATTCCGGGGAGCTGTTTTTT. Translated: CASSPPGLNSGELFF.

The chain is built from TRBV29-1 and TRBJ1-2; 10 bases line up with TRBD1. CDR1 and CDR2 (germline): SQVTM, ANQGSEA. The trim removed 4 bases at V and 7 bases at J, leaving 6 bases unmatched. CDR3 size: 13 residues. The DNA for the CDR3 is TGCAGCGTTGTGACAGGGGGCCAAGGTGGCTACACCTTC. As protein: CSVVTGGQGGYTF.

This chain uses TRBV19 with TRBJ1-2, with 8 bases matching TRBD1. The CDR3 sequence is 15 residues long. From germline, CDR1 is LNHDA and CDR2 SQIVND (reference sequence). Losses at the gene ends were 3 bases for V and 6 bases for J; bases not matched to a gene: 9. The DNA for the CDR3 is TGTGCCAGTAGTATCATGGGACCCAGGGGGCATGGCTACACCTTC. It encodes CASSIMGPRGHGYTF.